The sequence of this TCR beta chain was determined in a study of OX40 agonist ivuxolimab in advanced cancers. Looking at the study overall: Approximately 40% of patients had received prior checkpoint inhibitor therapy. Points from the study as a whole: What antigens the expanded peripheral T cells recognized was never established. Clonal expansion in partial responders at 0.1-3.0 mg/kg ranked among the lowest. Circulating CD4+ and CD8+ T cells showed clonal expansion by week 6 at 0.1 to 3.0 mg/kg.

This table comes from immunoSEQ multiplex PCR, and its TCRdb copy is limited to in-frame clones, with some not included. The sample lists about 66,000 clones, approximately 81% seen once, with approximately 4% in the top ten. A note on this clone: Its specificity is unknown.

Sequenced material: CD4+ or CD8+ T cells sorted from blood, taken in a trial of the OX40 agonist ivuxolimab. The sequence came from an adult with an advanced solid tumor such as melanoma, head and neck, liver or kidney cancer.

The DNA of the CDR3 is TGTGCCATCAGTGAAACCAACGGTGAGCAGTTCTTC. As protein: CAISETNGEQFF. This chain joins TRBV10-3 and TRBJ2-1; no clear D gene. Germline CDR1 reads ENHRY; CDR2 reads SYGVKD. This CDR3 region has 12 residues. Trimming removed 3 bases from V and 9 bases from J, with 9 bases in between.